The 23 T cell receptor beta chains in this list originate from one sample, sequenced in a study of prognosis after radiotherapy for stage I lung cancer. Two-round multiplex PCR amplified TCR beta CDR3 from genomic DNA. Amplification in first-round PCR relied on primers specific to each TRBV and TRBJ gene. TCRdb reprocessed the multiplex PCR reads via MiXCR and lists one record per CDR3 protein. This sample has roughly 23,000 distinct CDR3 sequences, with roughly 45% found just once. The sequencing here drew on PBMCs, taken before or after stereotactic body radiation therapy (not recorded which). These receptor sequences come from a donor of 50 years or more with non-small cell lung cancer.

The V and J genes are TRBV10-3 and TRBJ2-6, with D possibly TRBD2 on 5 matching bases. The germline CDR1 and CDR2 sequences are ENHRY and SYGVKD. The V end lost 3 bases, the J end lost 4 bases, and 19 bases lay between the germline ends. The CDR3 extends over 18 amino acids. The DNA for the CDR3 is TGTGCCATCAGTGATGTAGGGCTATGGACGGGGGGGGCCAACGTCCTGACTTTC. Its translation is CAISDVGLWTGGANVLTF.

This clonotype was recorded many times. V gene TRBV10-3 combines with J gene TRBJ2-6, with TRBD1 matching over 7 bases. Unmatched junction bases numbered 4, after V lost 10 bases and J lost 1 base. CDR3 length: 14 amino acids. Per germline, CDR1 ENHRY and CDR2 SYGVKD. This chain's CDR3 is CATHRGSGANVLTF. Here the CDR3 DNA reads TGTGCCACCCACAGGGGTTCTGGGGCCAACGTCCTGACTTTC.

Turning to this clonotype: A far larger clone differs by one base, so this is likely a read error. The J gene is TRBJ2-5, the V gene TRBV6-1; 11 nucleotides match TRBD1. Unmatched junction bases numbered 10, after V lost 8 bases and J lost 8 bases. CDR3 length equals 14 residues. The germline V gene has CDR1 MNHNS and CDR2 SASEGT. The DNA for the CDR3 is TGTGCCAGCTACGCAGGGACAGGGGGAGATACCCAGTACTTC. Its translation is CASYAGTGGDTQYF.

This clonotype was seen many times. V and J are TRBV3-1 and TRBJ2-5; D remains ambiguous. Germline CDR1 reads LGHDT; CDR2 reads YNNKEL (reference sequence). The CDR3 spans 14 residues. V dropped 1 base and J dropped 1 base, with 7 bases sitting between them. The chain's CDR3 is CASSQGVSQETQYF. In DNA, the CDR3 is TGTGCCAGCAGCCAAGGTGTCAGCCAAGAGACCCAGTACTTC.

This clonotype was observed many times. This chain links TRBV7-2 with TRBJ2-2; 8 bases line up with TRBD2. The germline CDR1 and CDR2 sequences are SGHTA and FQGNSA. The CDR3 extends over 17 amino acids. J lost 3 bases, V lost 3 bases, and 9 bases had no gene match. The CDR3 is CASSFLVAGSHTGELFF. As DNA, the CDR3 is TGTGCCAGCAGCTTTTTGGTAGCGGGGTCCCACACCGGGGAGCTGTTTTTT.

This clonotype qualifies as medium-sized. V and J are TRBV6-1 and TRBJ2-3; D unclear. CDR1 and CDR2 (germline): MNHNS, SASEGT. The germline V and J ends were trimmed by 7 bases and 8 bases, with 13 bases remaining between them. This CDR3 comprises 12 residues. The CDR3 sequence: CASTASVGTQYF. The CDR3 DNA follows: TGTGCCAGCACCGCGTCGGTAGGTACGCAGTATTTT.

The CDR3 DNA follows: TGTGCCAGCATCTCCGATCGCGTTTCCCGCGGGTACTTTTTCTACGAGCAGTACTTC. Amino acid sequence: CASISDRVSRGYFFYEQYF. The chain carries TRBV7-9 and TRBJ2-7; TRBD2 might be the D (5 bases). The CDR3 is 19 residues long. Trimming stripped 7 bases from V and 3 bases from J, with 31 bases between. From germline, CDR1 is SEHNR and CDR2 FQNEAQ (reference sequence).

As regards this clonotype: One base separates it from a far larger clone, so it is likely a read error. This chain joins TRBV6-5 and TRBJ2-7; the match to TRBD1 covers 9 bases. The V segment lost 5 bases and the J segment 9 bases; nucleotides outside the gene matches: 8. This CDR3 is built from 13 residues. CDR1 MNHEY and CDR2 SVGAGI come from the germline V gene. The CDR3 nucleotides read TGTGCCAGCAGTACATCCGGGACAGGGTTGCAGTACTTC. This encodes CASSTSGTGLQYF.

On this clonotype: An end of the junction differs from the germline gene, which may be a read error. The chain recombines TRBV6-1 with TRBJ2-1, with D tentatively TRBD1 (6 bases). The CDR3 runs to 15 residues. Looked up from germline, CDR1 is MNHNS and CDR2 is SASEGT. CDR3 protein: CASSTQGSSYNEKFF. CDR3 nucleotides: TGTGCAAGCAGTACTCAGGGGAGCTCCTACAATGAGAAGTTCTTC.

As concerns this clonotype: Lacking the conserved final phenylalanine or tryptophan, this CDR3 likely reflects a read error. CDR3 bases: TGTGCCAGCAGCCTCGGGGGGGCGGGAAAGAACACTGAAGCTTTCTCT. This encodes CASSLGGAGKNTEAFS. The chain combines TRBV6-1 with TRBJ1-1; tentatively, D is TRBD1 (6 bases). Germline V gene data show CDR1 as MNHNS and CDR2 as SASEGT. The ends were cut back, 6 bases at V and 1 base at J, with 18 bases in the middle. CDR3 length equals 16 residues.

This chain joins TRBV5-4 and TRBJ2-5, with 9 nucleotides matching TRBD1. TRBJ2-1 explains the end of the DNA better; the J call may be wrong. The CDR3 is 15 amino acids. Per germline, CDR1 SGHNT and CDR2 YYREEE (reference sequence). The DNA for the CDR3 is TGTGCCAGCAGGGAGGACAGGGGTCACCACAATGAGCAGTTCTTC. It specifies CASREDRGHHNEQFF.

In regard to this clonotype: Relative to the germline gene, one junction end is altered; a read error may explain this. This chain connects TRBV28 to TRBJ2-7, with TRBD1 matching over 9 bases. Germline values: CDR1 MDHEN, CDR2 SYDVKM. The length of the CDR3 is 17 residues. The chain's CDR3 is CASSLSWPGQGDYEQYF. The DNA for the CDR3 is TGTGCCAGCAGCTTATCCTGGCCGGGACAGGGTGACTACGAGCAGTACTTC.

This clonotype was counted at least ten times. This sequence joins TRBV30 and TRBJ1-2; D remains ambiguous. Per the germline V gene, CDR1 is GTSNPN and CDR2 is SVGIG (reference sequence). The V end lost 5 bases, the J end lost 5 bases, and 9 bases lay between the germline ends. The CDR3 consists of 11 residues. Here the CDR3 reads CAWSDGYGYTF. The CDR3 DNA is TGTGCCTGGTCCGACGGGTATGGCTACACCTTC.

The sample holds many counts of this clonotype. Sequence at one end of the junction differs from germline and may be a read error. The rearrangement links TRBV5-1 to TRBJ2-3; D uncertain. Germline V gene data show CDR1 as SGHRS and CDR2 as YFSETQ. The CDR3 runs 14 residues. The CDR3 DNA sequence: TGCGCCAGCAGCTTGATTAGTAACGCAGATACGCAGTGTTTT. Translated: CASSLISNADTQCF.

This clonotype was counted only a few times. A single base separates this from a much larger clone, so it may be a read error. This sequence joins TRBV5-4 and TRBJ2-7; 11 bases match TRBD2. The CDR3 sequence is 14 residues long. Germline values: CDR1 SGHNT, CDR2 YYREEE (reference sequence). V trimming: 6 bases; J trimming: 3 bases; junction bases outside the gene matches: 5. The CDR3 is CASMEGLAGYEQYF. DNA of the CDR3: TGTGCCAGCATGGAAGGACTAGCGGGCTACGAGCAGTACTTC.

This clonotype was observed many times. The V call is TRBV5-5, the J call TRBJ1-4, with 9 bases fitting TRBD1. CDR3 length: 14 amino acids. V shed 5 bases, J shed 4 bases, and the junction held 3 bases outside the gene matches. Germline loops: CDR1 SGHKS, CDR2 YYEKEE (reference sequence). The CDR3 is CASRRTGVNEKLFF. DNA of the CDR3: TGTGCCAGCAGAAGGACAGGGGTTAATGAAAAACTGTTTTTT.

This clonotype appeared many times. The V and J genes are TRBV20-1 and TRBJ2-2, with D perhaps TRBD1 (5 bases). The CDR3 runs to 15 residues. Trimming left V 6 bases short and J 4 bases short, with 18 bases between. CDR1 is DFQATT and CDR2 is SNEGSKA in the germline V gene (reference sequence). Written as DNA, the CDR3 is TGCAGTGCCATCTCATCTAGGGGAATCACCGGGGAGCTGTTTTTT. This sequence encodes CSAISSRGITGELFF.

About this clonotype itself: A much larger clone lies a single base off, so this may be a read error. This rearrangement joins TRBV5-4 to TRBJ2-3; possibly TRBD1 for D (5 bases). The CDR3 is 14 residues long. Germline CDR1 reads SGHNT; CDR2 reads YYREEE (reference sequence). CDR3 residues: CASSAGLYTGTQYF. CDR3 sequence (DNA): TGTGCCAGCTCCGCCGGCCTCTACACAGGTACGCAGTATTTT. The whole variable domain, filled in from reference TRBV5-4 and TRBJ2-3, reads ETGVTQSPTHLIKTRGQQVTLRCSSQSGHNTVSWYQQALGQGPQFIFQYYREEENGRGNFPPRFSGLQFPNYSSELNVNALELDDSALYLCASSAGLYTGTQYFGPGTRLTVL.

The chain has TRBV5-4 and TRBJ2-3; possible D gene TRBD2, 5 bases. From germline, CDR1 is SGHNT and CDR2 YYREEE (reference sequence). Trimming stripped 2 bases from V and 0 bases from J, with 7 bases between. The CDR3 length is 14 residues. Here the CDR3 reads CASSLTGSTDTQYF. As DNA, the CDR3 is TGTGCCAGCAGCTTAACGGGGAGCACAGATACGCAGTATTTT.

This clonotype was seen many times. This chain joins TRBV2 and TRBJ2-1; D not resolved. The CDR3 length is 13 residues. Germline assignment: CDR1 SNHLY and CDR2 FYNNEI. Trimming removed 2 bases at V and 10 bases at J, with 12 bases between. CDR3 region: CASSELALPEQFF. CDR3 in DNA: TGTGCCAGCAGTGAATTGGCCCTTCCGGAGCAGTTCTTC.

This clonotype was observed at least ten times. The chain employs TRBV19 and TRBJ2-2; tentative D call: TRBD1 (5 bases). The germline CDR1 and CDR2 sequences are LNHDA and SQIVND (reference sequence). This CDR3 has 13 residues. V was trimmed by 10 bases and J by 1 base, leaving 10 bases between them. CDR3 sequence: CATAGQNTGELFF. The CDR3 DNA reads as TGTGCCACCGCAGGGCAGAACACCGGGGAGCTGTTTTTT. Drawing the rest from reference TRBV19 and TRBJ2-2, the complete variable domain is DGGITQSPKYLFRKEGQNVTLSCEQNLNHDAMYWYRQDPGQGLRLIYYSQIVNDFQKGDIAEGYSVSREKKESFPLTVTSAQKNPTAFYLCATAGQNTGELFFGEGSRLTVL.

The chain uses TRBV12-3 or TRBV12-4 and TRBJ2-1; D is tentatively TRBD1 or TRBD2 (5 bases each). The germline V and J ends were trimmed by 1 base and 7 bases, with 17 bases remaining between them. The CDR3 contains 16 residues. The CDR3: CASSLGRGCLMNEQFF. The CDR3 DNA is TGTGCCAGCAGTTTAGGACGGGGCTGTTTAATGAATGAGCAGTTCTTC.

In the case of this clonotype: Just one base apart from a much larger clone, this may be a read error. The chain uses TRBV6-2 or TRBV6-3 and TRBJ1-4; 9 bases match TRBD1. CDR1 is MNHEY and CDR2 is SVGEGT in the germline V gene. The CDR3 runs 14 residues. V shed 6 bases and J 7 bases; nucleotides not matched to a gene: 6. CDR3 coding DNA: TGTGCCAGCAGCCTACAGGGGGCCGGTGAAAAACTGTTTTTT. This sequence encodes CASSLQGAGEKLFF.